This T cell receptor beta chain was retrieved from a study of blood T cell repertoires in COVID-19. On the study more broadly: The analysed material was cDNA or gDNA that came from T cells, B-cell-depleted T cells, or PBMCs.

Among Cohort 3 donors, those recovered had two negative PCRs, clearance, or symptom resolution. The protocol was immunoSEQ multiplex PCR, while the TCRdb copy is restricted to in-frame clones and leaves out a portion. The table lists approximately 200,000 clones, about 88% of them singletons. The germline V gene encodes CDR1 SGHVS and CDR2 FNYEAQ. J was trimmed by 0 bases and V by 3 bases; bases with no gene match: 2. CDR3 length equals 17 residues. This TCR derives from a woman in her 30s who had recovered from COVID-19. Sequencing was performed on PBMCs or T cells enriched from blood (not recorded which). The rearrangement uses TRBV7-6 and TRBJ2-2; 12 bases are shared with TRBD2. CDR3 bases: TGTGCCAGCAGCTTTGCTAGCGGGGGGGCGAACACCGGGGAGCTGTTTTTT. Translation: CASSFASGGANTGELFF. Combining the CDR3 with reference TRBV7-6 and TRBJ2-2 gives the whole variable domain GAGVSQSPRYKVTKRGQDVALRCDPISGHVSLYWYRQALGQGPEFLTYFNYEAQQDKSGLPNDRFSAERPEGSISTLTIQRTEQRDSAMYRCASSFASGGANTGELFFGEGSRLTVL.